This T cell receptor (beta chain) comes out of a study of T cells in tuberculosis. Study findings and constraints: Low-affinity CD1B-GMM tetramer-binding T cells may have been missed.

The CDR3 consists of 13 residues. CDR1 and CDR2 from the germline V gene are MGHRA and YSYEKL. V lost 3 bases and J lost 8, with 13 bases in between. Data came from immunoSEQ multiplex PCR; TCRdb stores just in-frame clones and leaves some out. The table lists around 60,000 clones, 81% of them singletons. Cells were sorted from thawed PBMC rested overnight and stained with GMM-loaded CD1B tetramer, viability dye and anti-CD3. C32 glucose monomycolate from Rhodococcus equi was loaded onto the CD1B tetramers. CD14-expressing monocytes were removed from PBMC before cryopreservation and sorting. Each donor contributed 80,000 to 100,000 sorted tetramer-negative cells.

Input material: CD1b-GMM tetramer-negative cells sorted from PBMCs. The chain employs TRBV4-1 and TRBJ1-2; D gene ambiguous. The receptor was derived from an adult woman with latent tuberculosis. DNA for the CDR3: TGCGCCAGCAGCCAGGCAGGAGGAGGAGGCTACACCTTC. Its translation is CASSQAGGGGYTF.